Presented here are 30 T cell receptor beta chains from one specimen sequenced in a study of blood T cell repertoires in COVID-19. The table came from immunoSEQ multiplex PCR; TCRdb's copy has only in-frame clones and leaves some out. This sample yields 250,000 to 350,000 clones, of which about 90% are seen a single time; roughly 6.1% belongs to the top ten. The source material was peripheral blood. The receptor set was obtained from a woman aged 45-60 years with COVID-19, enrolled during active disease.

The chain is built from TRBV18 and TRBJ2-5; tentative D call: TRBD1 (5 bases). The germline gives CDR1 KGHSH, CDR2 LQKENI. CDR3 length: 15 residues. V gave up 5 bases and J gave up 5 bases, with 18 bases separating them. CDR3 sequence reads: CASSKRTRQMETQYF. The CDR3 DNA follows: TGTGCCAGCTCAAAAAGGACAAGGCAAATGGAGACCCAGTACTTC.

The gene calls are TRBV10-3 and TRBJ1-3, with TRBD1 identical over 7 bases. V lost 2 bases, J lost 0 bases, and 7 bases stayed unmatched. CDR1 and CDR2 (germline): ENHRY, SYGVKD. The CDR3 has 17 amino acids. The CDR3 is CAISEVPGGSSGNTIYF. In DNA, the CDR3 is TGTGCCATCAGTGAGGTCCCAGGGGGTAGCTCTGGAAACACCATATATTTT.

The V and J genes are TRBV29-1 and TRBJ1-2; D is perhaps TRBD1 (6 bases). The CDR3 is 12 amino acids. Trimming took 3 bases from V and 3 from J, leaving 8 bases between them. From germline, CDR1 is SQVTM and CDR2 ANQGSEA. The CDR3 region has the DNA TGCAGCGTTGAGGCAGGGGACTATGGCTACACCTTC. Encoded protein: CSVEAGDYGYTF. The whole variable domain, filled in from reference TRBV29-1 and TRBJ1-2, reads SAVISQKPSRDICQRGTSLTIQCQVDSQVTMMFWYRQQPGQSLTLIATANQGSEATYESGFVIDKFPISRPNLTFSTLTVSNMSPEDSSIYLCSVEAGDYGYTFGSGTRLTVV.

The V call is TRBV6-1, the J call TRBJ2-7; no reliable D call. With 0 bases removed from V and 3 bases from J, the gap between germline ends came to 12 bases. Germline V gene lookup returns CDR1 MNHNS and CDR2 SASEGT. The CDR3 covers 15 residues. CDR3 coding DNA: TGTGCCAGCAGTGAAGCAAGATGGGCCATCTACGAGCAGTACTTC. This translates into CASSEARWAIYEQYF.

The CDR3 protein is CASSRRGGRSYEQYF. CDR3 DNA: TGTGCCAGCTCACGGAGAGGGGGAAGGTCTTACGAGCAGTACTTC. The chain has TRBV18 and TRBJ2-7; D might be TRBD1 (6 bases). From germline, CDR1 is KGHSH and CDR2 LQKENI. CDR3 size: 15 residues. Trimming removed 4 bases from V and 4 bases from J, with 17 bases in between.

CDR3 loop: CSASPLRGPDTQYF. CDR3 sequence (DNA): TGCAGTGCTAGTCCCCTAAGAGGGCCAGATACGCAGTATTTT. The chain uses TRBV20-1 and TRBJ2-3, with a possible D match to TRBD2 (5 bases). The CDR3 sequence is 14 residues long. Germline V gene lookup returns CDR1 DFQATT and CDR2 SNEGSKA (reference sequence). Trimming left V 3 bases short and J 4 bases short, with 14 bases between.

The rearrangement joins TRBV5-1 to TRBJ1-6; TRBD1 agrees at 8 bases. The CDR3 has 17 amino acids. V was clipped by 2 bases and J by 7 bases; unmatched bases: 11. Germline-derived CDR1 and CDR2 are SGHRS and YFSETQ. CDR3 nucleotide sequence: TGCGCCAGCAGCTTCCTTGACCCCGGACAGGGAAATTCACCCCTCCACTTT. Protein: CASSFLDPGQGNSPLHF.

The chain recombines TRBV5-1 with TRBJ2-7, with 10 nucleotides matching TRBD2. The CDR3 has 18 amino acids. The V gene end was trimmed by 4 bases and the J gene end by 0 bases; junction bases not matched to a gene: 13. The V gene's germline CDR1 is SGHRS and CDR2 YFSETQ. The CDR3 DNA reads TGCGCCAGCAGCCGGGTAGGGGGGCTAGCGGGAGCCTCCTACGAGCAGTACTTC. This codes for CASSRVGGLAGASYEQYF.

In its sample, this clone was seen a few times. The V gene is TRBV3-1 (or the pseudogene TRBV3-2), the J gene TRBJ2-3; 15 bases line up with TRBD2. Germline CDR1 and CDR2: LGHDT and YNNKEL (reference sequence). CDR3 length equals 19 residues. V was clipped by 4 bases and J by 3 bases; unmatched bases: 11. CDR3 coding DNA: TGTGCCAGCAGCCTAACCAGGACTAGCGGGAGGGCCTGGACAGATACGCAGTATTTT. As protein: CASSLTRTSGRAWTDTQYF.

The V and J genes are TRBV29-1 and TRBJ2-5; D is undetermined. The CDR3 is 12 residues long. Looked up from germline, CDR1 is SQVTM and CDR2 is ANQGSEA. The V end was cut by 5 bases, the J end by 1 base, with 8 bases between. The DNA of the CDR3 is TGCAGCGTTTTCACAATCCAAGAGACCCAGTACTTC. Encoded protein: CSVFTIQETQYF. Using reference TRBV29-1 and TRBJ2-5 for the parts outside the CDR3, the full variable domain is SAVISQKPSRDICQRGTSLTIQCQVDSQVTMMFWYRQQPGQSLTLIATANQGSEATYESGFVIDKFPISRPNLTFSTLTVSNMSPEDSSIYLCSVFTIQETQYFGPGTRLLVL.

This chain joins TRBV11-3 and TRBJ1-1; D is possibly TRBD1 (5 bases). CDR1 and CDR2 from the germline V gene are SGHNT and YENEEA. CDR3 length equals 14 residues. V gave up 2 bases and J gave up 0 bases, with 7 bases separating them. In nucleotides, the CDR3 is TGTGCCAGCAGCTTAAGGGGCATGAACACTGAAGCTTTCTTT. Protein: CASSLRGMNTEAFF.

J is TRBJ2-7 and V is TRBV6-5; D remains ambiguous. The CDR3 covers 14 residues. Germline CDR1 is MNHEY and CDR2 is SVGAGI. V dropped 4 bases and J dropped 1 base, with 11 bases sitting between them. This CDR3 reads CASSSTTGSYEQYF. The DNA for the CDR3 is TGTGCCAGCAGTTCAACGACGGGTTCCTACGAGCAGTACTTC.

This clone occurred once. This chain connects TRBV27 to TRBJ1-6, with D perhaps matching TRBD1 (5 bases). Germline CDR1 and CDR2: MNHEY and SMNVEV (reference sequence). Trimming took off 5 bases at V and 4 bases at J, with 18 bases between the two ends. The CDR3 has 17 residues. CDR3 DNA sequence: TGTGCCAGCAGTGGGGTGGGGTGGGGGGATTATAATTCACCCCTCCACTTT. This encodes CASSGVGWGDYNSPLHF.

The rearrangement links TRBV9 to TRBJ2-5; 11 bases fit TRBD2. V was clipped by 0 bases and J by 3 bases; unmatched bases: 10. Germline V gene sequence: CDR1 SGDLS, CDR2 YYNGEE. The CDR3 totals 18 residues. The CDR3 loop is CASSVGLVGTSGKETQYF. The CDR3 bases are TGTGCCAGCAGCGTAGGTTTAGTTGGGACTAGCGGAAAAGAGACCCAGTACTTC.

J is TRBJ1-5 and V is TRBV6-5, with 8 bases matching TRBD1. V gave up 6 bases and J gave up 1 base; unmatched junction bases: 5. The V gene's germline CDR1 is MNHEY and CDR2 SVGAGI. The CDR3 sequence is 15 residues long. CDR3 DNA sequence: TGTGCCAGCAGCCGGGACAGGTCAAGCAATCAGCCCCAGCATTTT. It yields the protein CASSRDRSSNQPQHF.

This chain links TRBV7-2 with TRBJ1-4, with a tentative D call TRBD1 (6 bases). This CDR3 contains 15 residues. The germline V and J ends were trimmed by 2 bases and 7 bases, with 14 bases remaining between them. Germline V CDR1 and CDR2: SGHTA, FQGNSA. CDR3 DNA sequence: TGTGCCAGCAGCTTAAGGGGGGGGTTAAGTGAAAAACTGTTTTTT. Protein product: CASSLRGGLSEKLFF.

The chain carries TRBV27 and TRBJ1-6; 9 nucleotides align to TRBD1. The junction had 9 bases not matched to a gene; V was cut back by 5 bases and J by 10 bases. The germline gives CDR1 MNHEY, CDR2 SMNVEV (reference sequence). The CDR3 sequence is 15 residues long. The CDR3, as DNA: TGTGCCAGCAGTCCCCGGGACAGGGTCGGGTCACCCCTCCACTTT. Its translation is CASSPRDRVGSPLHF.

Turning to this clone: Other DNA sequences in this sample translate to the same CDR3. The rearrangement links TRBV5-1 to TRBJ2-5, with a weak D call TRBD1 (6 bases). Germline V gives CDR1 SGHRS, CDR2 YFSETQ. The ends were cut back, 0 bases at V and 4 bases at J, with 7 bases in the middle. CDR3 length equals 13 residues. CDR3 sequence (DNA): TGCGCCAGCAGCTTGGGAGGGGGAGAGACCCAGTACTTC. As protein: CASSLGGGETQYF.

The CDR3 DNA is TGCAGCGTTGAAGTCAATGGACAGCAAGAGACCCAGTACTTC. Protein sequence: CSVEVNGQQETQYF. The J gene is TRBJ2-5, the V gene TRBV29-1; D is possibly TRBD1 (6 bases). The CDR3 extends over 14 amino acids. V was clipped by 1 base and J by 2 bases, with 11 bases between them. Germline loops: CDR1 SQVTM, CDR2 ANQGSEA.

The rearrangement uses TRBV7-2 and TRBJ2-1; 9 nucleotides align to TRBD2. V shed 1 base, J shed 6 bases, and the junction held 7 bases outside the gene matches. CDR1 and CDR2 from the germline V gene are SGHTA and FQGNSA. CDR3 length: 16 amino acids. CDR3 nucleotides: TGTGCCAGCAGCTTAGTCGCGACTAGCGGAGTCAATGAGCAGTTCTTC. Protein sequence: CASSLVATSGVNEQFF.

The chain carries TRBV20-1 and TRBJ2-1, with D possibly matching TRBD2 (5 bases). Trimming cost V 6 bases and J 8 bases, with 11 bases left between them. Germline CDR1 DFQATT, CDR2 SNEGSKA (reference sequence). This CDR3 spans 11 amino acids. CDR3 protein: CSALDRYEQFF. DNA of the CDR3: TGCAGTGCACTAGATCGGTATGAGCAGTTCTTC.

The CDR3 DNA reads TGTGCCAGCAGCTTAGCAGGCCCCAGGGAGACCCAGTACTTC. This sequence encodes CASSLAGPRETQYF. The rearrangement links TRBV7-2 to TRBJ2-5; D ambiguous. The germline V gene encodes CDR1 SGHTA and CDR2 FQGNSA. The CDR3 is made up of 14 amino acids. V was shortened by 0 bases and J by 5 bases, with 10 bases between the two germline ends.

The chain carries TRBV30 and TRBJ1-4; D unclear. Germline V gene data show CDR1 as GTSNPN and CDR2 as SVGIG (reference sequence). V dropped 5 bases and J dropped 5 bases, with 6 bases sitting between them. The CDR3 runs to 11 residues. In DNA form, the CDR3 reads TGTGCCTGGGGGCGGAATGAAAAACTGTTTTTT. It is translated as CAWGRNEKLFF.

This clone occurred a few times. The chain is built from TRBV5-1 and TRBJ2-2; TRBD2 matches at 12 bases. Germline V gene data show CDR1 as SGHRS and CDR2 as YFSETQ. Unmatched junction bases numbered 0, after V lost 5 bases and J lost 4 bases. The length of the CDR3 is 14 residues. The CDR3 region is CASRGLAGTGELFF. CDR3 in DNA: TGCGCCAGCAGGGGACTAGCGGGCACCGGGGAGCTGTTTTTT.

This chain joins TRBV19 and TRBJ1-4, with TRBD1 identical over 8 bases. CDR3 length: 16 residues. Trimming took 7 bases from V and 3 from J; bases not matched to a gene: 10. Germline V lookup: CDR1 LNHDA, CDR2 SQIVND (reference sequence). The CDR3 loop is CASMPGQGPPNEKLFF. The CDR3 region has the DNA TGTGCCAGTATGCCCGGACAGGGTCCCCCTAATGAAAAACTGTTTTTT.

The chain carries TRBV6-4 and TRBJ1-1; no reliable D call. The CDR3 has 14 residues. Trimming shortened V by 5 bases and J by 7 bases, and 17 bases separated the two germline ends. Germline V gene sequence: CDR1 MRHNA, CDR2 SNTAGT. In nucleotides, the CDR3 is TGTGCCAGCAGTCGTTGGCCCCAATTTGGTGAAGCTTTCTTT. Amino acid sequence: CASSRWPQFGEAFF.

The chain uses TRBV21-1 and TRBJ2-1; the listed D gene, TRBD1, was not tested against the DNA. TRBV21-1 is reported as a pseudogene. The CDR3 has 18 residues. The chain's CDR3 is CASSKAENRDRGNNEQFF. In DNA, the CDR3 is TGTGCCAGCAGCAAAGCCGAAAACCGGGACAGAGGAAACAATGAGCAGTTCTTC.

The chain uses TRBV7-9 and TRBJ1-2, with a tentative D call TRBD1 (6 bases). This CDR3 comprises 15 residues. V was cut by 5 bases and J by 3 bases, with 16 bases left in between. Germline CDR1 reads SEHNR; CDR2 reads FQNEAQ (reference sequence). DNA of the CDR3: TGTGCCAGCAGCAGAACCAGGACAGACGACTATGGCTACACCTTC. Translation gives CASSRTRTDDYGYTF.

This rearrangement joins TRBV4-1 to TRBJ1-2; 8 bases map to TRBD1. This CDR3 contains 16 residues. Looked up from germline, CDR1 is MGHRA and CDR2 is YSYEKL. The J segment lost 2 bases and the V segment lost 1 base, leaving 6 bases of the junction unmatched. The CDR3 bases are TGCGCCAGCAGCCAAGCGGGGACAGGTGCGAACTATGGCTACACCTTC. Amino acid sequence: CASSQAGTGANYGYTF.

The rearrangement joins TRBV5-8 to TRBJ2-2; the match to TRBD2 covers 16 bases. The ends lost 4 bases at V and 5 bases at J; junction bases unmatched: 5. Germline values: CDR1 SGHTS, CDR2 YDEGEE. This CDR3 has 17 amino acids. CDR3 amino acids: CASSETGLAGGTGELFF. CDR3 DNA sequence: TGTGCCAGCAGCGAGACGGGACTAGCGGGAGGGACCGGGGAGCTGTTTTTT. The variable domain in full, with the rest retrieved from reference TRBV5-8 and TRBJ2-2, is EAGVTQSPTHLIKTRGQQATLRCSPISGHTSVYWYQQALGLGLQFLLWYDEGEERNRGNFPPRFSGRQFPNYSSELNVNALELEDSALYLCASSETGLAGGTGELFFGEGSRLTVL.